This T cell receptor (beta chain) derives from a study of cytomegalovirus exposure and HLA in healthy donors. Notes on the study in general: There were some public TCRs occurring in many donors, but most TCR sequences were rare. Reportedly, diagnosis of cytomegalovirus status by the classifier showed high specificity and sensitivity.

For this clone: Antigen: not known.

The V and J ends lost 7 bases and 7 bases respectively, with 17 bases between them. The CDR3 is 13 residues long. Germline assignment: CDR1 WSHSY and CDR2 SAAADI. Assay: immunoSEQ multiplex PCR; the TCRdb copy retains only in-frame clones and omits some. This table holds under 400,000 clones, around 90% found once. While the first cohort had 600 to 850 subjects, the donors belonged to the separate validation cohort of roughly 130 subjects. The genes are TRBV10-2 and TRBJ2-7; TRBD1 might be the D (6 bases). Sequenced input: PBMCs. The source of this sequence is a man between 25 and 39 years old in good health and CMV-seronegative. In nucleotides, the CDR3 is TGCGCCAGCACCGCGACAGGTCTGGAAGAGCAGTACTTC. Encoded protein: CASTATGLEEQYF.